This TCR beta chain was observed in a study of T-cell memory formation after mild COVID-19. TCR alpha and TCR beta cDNA libraries with sample barcodes and UMIs came from 5'RACE using constant-segment primers. Via MiXCR, TCRdb re-called the 5' RACE reads, giving one row per CDR3 protein. The table includes fewer than 450,000 distinct CDR3 sequences, around 24% detected once. Study conclusions and caveats: The study found contracting CD4+ clones mainly in CM and EM and contracting CD8+ clones in EMRA.

For this clonotype: As yet, its antigen is unknown.

CDR1 and CDR2 (germline): MNHNS, SASEGT. Trimming took off 5 bases at V and 9 bases at J, with 13 bases between the two ends. This CDR3 has 12 amino acids. The source is an adult woman who had mild COVID-19 (a few samples of this study predate the infection). Cell type and time point are not known. The chain couples TRBV6-1 to TRBJ1-1; D unclear. Sequenced sample: PBMCs or a T cell subset sorted from them (not recorded which). Written as DNA, the CDR3 is TGTGCCAGCAGTACTCACCGGGAAAAAGCTTTCTTT. It specifies CASSTHREKAFF.